What follows is one TCR beta chain and its context. The antigen is undetermined. TCRdb's table, derived via immunoSEQ multiplex PCR, lists solely in-frame clones and lacks some. The sample records 45,000 to 60,000 clones, about 93% being singletons. These data come from a study of graft-versus-host responses after intestinal transplantation. Study information: Each patient got anti-thymocyte globulin induction, then tacrolimus and steroids for around three years.

The study, taken as a whole, reports: The study associated peak circulating GvH clone levels with early post-transplant HvG declines. GvH clones surfaced in recipient marrow, some emerging earlier in ileum or blood.

The TCR was taken from a human donor who was the organ donor for an intestinal transplant. Sequenced here: unstimulated CD4+ T cells sorted from spleen or lymph node cells, sampled before transplant.

The CDR3 DNA sequence: TGTGCCTGGAGTCTCGGACAGGGCAAAGATACGCAGTATTTT. Translating gives CAWSLGQGKDTQYF. The chain combines TRBV30 with TRBJ2-3, with TRBD1 identical over 8 bases. Germline CDR1 GTSNPN, CDR2 SVGIG (reference sequence). This CDR3 is built from 14 residues. The J segment lost 5 bases and the V segment lost 2 bases, leaving 6 bases of the junction unmatched.